These 5 T cell receptor beta chains share one sample of origin, sequenced in a study of response to subunit inactivated influenza vaccine. Via MiXCR, TCRdb re-called the RT-PCR reads, giving one row per CDR3 protein. The table has over 400,000 distinct CDR3 sequences, under 15% seen once; the top ten hold around 12%. The specimen comprised PBMCs from blood, sampled roughly 46 days after vaccination. The receptors were gathered from a man in his fifties who received an inactivated influenza vaccine.

The chain links TRBV7-9 to TRBJ2-7; 7 nucleotides align to TRBD1. CDR1 and CDR2 (germline): SEHNR, FQNEAQ (reference sequence). V was pared by 5 bases and J by 2 bases, with 9 bases of the junction left unmatched. The length of the CDR3 is 15 residues. The DNA for the CDR3 is TGTGCCAGCAGCAGCCCGGGACAGCGACCCTACGAGCAGTACTTC. This gives the protein CASSSPGQRPYEQYF.

This clonotype was seen ten or more times. This chain connects TRBV7-2 to TRBJ2-7, with D perhaps matching TRBD2 (6 bases). CDR1 and CDR2 from the germline V gene are SGHTA and FQGNSA. The CDR3 is made up of 19 amino acids. Trimming cost V 0 bases and J 4 bases, with 25 bases left between them. In DNA form, the CDR3 reads TGTGCCAGCAGCTTAGCCTCCCAGCCGGGACTCGCTATCCCTTACGAGCAGTACTTC. Protein product: CASSLASQPGLAIPYEQYF.

This clonotype was seen a handful of times. CDR3 amino acids: CASTSGTGFKETQYF. CDR3 sequence (DNA): TGTGCCAGCACAAGTGGGACAGGGTTTAAAGAGACCCAGTACTTC. This chain uses TRBV7-9 with TRBJ2-5; 9 nucleotides align to TRBD1. The CDR3 loop spans 15 amino acids. Trimming removed 7 bases from V and 3 bases from J; junction bases left unmatched: 9. CDR1 and CDR2 (germline): SEHNR, FQNEAQ (reference sequence).

The chain combines TRBV24-1 with TRBJ1-5; the match to TRBD1 covers 7 bases. The germline V gene encodes CDR1 KGHDR and CDR2 SFDVKD. Trimming removed 3 bases from V and 7 bases from J; junction bases left unmatched: 2. This CDR3 comprises 13 residues. CDR3 amino acids: CATSDRGRQPQHF. The CDR3, as DNA: TGTGCCACCAGTGATAGGGGGCGACAGCCCCAGCATTTT.

J is TRBJ2-1 and V is TRBV9; 10 bases are a match to TRBD2. The CDR3 extends over 16 amino acids. The germline V gene encodes CDR1 SGDLS and CDR2 YYNGEE. With 3 bases clipped from V and 1 base from J, the junction kept 4 bases outside the gene matches. CDR3: CASSGFSGGSYNEQFF. Written as DNA, the CDR3 is TGTGCCAGCAGCGGATTTAGCGGGGGGTCCTACAATGAGCAGTTCTTC.